This TCR beta chain was sequenced in a study of cytomegalovirus exposure and HLA in healthy donors. 13 Jbeta primers and 60 Vbeta primers were used for the PCR. Method: immunoSEQ multiplex PCR; TCRdb's copy keeps in-frame clones and lacks some. The sample lists approximately 160,000 clones, roughly 80% occurring once. This clone was counted between two and nine times. Germline loops: CDR1 SGHTA, CDR2 FQGNSA. The CDR3 is 13 amino acids. Trimming shortened V by 4 bases and J by 2 bases, and 8 bases separated the two germline ends. Sequences were obtained from PBMCs. The V and J genes are TRBV7-2 and TRBJ1-1; no reliable D call. This receptor was identified in a male donor in good health and CMV-seronegative. The CDR3 DNA reads as TGTGCCAGCAGCTCACAGAGTAACACTGAAGCTTTCTTT. Its protein is CASSSQSNTEAFF.